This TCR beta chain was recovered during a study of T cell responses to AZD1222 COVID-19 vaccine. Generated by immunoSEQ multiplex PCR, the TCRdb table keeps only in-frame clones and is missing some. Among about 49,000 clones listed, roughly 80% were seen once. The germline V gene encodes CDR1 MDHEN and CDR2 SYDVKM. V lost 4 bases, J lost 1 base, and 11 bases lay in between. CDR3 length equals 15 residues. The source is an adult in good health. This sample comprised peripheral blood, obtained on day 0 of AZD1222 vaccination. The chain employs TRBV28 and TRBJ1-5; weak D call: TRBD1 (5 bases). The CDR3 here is CASSWGGRSNQPQHF. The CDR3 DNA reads TGTGCCAGCAGTTGGGGGGGAAGAAGCAATCAGCCCCAGCATTTT. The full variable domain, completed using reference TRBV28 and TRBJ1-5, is DVKVTQSSRYLVKRTGEKVFLECVQDMDHENMFWYRQDPGLGLRLIYFSYDVKMKEKGDIPEGYSVSREKKERFSLILESASTNQTSMYLCASSWGGRSNQPQHFGDGTRLSIL.